This T cell receptor (beta chain) appears in the sequencing data of a study of spatial heterogeneity in lung cancer. Findings and limits, study-wide: Expanded tumor TCRs that were ubiquitous appeared in blood more at resection than follow-up.

MiXCR, applied by TCRdb to the 5' RACE reads, yields one record per CDR3 protein. This repertoire shows 2,200 or so distinct CDR3 sequences, less than 20% found once; its top ten account for 55%. This clonotype rates as medium-sized. Its antigen is still unknown. As to time point: sample taken at primary tumor resection. Unsorted samples of tumor, nontumor lung or frozen PBMC had their whole RNA sequenced. The germline V gene encodes CDR1 SGHNT and CDR2 YYREEE (reference sequence). The V and J ends lost 4 bases and 3 bases respectively, with 10 bases between them. The CDR3 spans 13 residues. The TCR sequence derives from a male donor with early-stage non-small cell lung cancer. The V and J genes are TRBV5-4 and TRBJ1-2; D is ambiguous. Here the sequenced sample was PBMCs, taken at surgery. The CDR3 loop is CASSPRGDYGYTF. CDR3 sequence (DNA): TGTGCCAGCAGCCCCAGAGGAGACTATGGCTACACCTTC.